This T cell receptor beta chain was recorded in a study of blood T cell repertoires in COVID-19. As for the study in general: Samples representing acute and convalescent COVID-19 were sourced from the United States, Italy and Spain.

In the original processing: Estimated nucleated cell counts came from reference gene primer amplification. The data were produced by immunoSEQ multiplex PCR, yet TCRdb's version contains in-frame clones alone and is incomplete. V and J calls and clone size are copied from that table; D and trimming were computed from the DNA. Among 270,000 or so clones listed, 90% were seen once. The TCR sequence derives from a woman aged 55-75 years with COVID-19, enrolled during active disease. The sample was peripheral blood.

Here the CDR3 reads CASSLYSGKLFF. CDR3 DNA: TGTGCCAGCAGTTTATACTCAGGGAAGCTGTTTTTT. J is TRBJ2-2 and V is TRBV12-3 or TRBV12-4, with D perhaps TRBD1 (5 bases). The CDR3 contains 12 residues. V gave up 2 bases and J gave up 12 bases, with 10 bases separating them.